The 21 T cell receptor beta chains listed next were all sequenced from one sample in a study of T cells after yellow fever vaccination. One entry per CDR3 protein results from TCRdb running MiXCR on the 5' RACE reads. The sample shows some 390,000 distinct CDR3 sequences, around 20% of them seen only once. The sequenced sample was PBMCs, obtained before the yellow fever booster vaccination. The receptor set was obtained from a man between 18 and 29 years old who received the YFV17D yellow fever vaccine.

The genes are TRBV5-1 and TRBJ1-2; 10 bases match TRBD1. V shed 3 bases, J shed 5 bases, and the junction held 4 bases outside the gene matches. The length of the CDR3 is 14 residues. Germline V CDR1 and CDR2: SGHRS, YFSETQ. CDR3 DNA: TGCGCCAGCAGCTGGGGACAGGGGCCTTATGGCTACACCTTC. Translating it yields CASSWGQGPYGYTF. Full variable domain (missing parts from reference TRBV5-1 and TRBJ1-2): KAGVTQTPRYLIKTRGQQVTLSCSPISGHRSVSWYQQTPGQGLQFLFEYFSETQRNKGNFPGRFSGRQFSNSRSEMNVSTLELGDSALYLCASSWGQGPYGYTFGSGTRLTVV.

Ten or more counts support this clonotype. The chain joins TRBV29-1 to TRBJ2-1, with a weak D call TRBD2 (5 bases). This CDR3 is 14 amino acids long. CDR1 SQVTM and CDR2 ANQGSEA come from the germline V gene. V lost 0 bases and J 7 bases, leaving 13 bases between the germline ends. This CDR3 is CSVEETTEANEQFF. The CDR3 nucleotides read TGCAGCGTTGAAGAGACTACCGAAGCGAATGAGCAGTTCTTC.

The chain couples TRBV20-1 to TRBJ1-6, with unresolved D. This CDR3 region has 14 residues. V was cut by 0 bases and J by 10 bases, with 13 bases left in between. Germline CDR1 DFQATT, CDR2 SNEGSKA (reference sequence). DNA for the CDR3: TGCAGTGCTAGAGATCCGGCAGGATCCTCACCCCTCCACTTT. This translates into CSARDPAGSSPLHF.

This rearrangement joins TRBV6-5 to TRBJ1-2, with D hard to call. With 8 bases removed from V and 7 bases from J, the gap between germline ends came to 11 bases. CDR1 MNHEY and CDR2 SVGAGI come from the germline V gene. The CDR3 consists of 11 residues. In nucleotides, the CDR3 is TGTGCCAGCTCTACCGGCTTTGGCTACACCTTC. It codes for CASSTGFGYTF.

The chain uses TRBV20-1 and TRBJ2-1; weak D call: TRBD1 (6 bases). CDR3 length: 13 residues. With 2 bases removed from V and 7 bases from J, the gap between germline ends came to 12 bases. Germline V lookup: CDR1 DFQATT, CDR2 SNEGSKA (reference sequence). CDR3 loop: CSARKTDRNEQFF. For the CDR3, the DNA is TGCAGTGCTAGAAAAACCGACAGGAATGAGCAGTTCTTC.

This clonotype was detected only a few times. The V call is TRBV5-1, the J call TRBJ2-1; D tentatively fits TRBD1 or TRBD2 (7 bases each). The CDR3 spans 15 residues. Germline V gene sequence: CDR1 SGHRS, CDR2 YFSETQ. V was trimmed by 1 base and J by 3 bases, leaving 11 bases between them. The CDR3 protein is CASSLSGTVYNEQFF. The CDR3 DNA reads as TGCGCCAGCAGCTTGAGCGGGACAGTCTACAATGAGCAGTTCTTC.

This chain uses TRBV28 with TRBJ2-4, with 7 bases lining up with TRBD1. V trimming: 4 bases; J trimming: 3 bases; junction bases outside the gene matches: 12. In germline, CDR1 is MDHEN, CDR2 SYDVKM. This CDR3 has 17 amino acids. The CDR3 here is CASSSPRQGAGKNIQYF. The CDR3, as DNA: TGTGCCAGCAGTTCACCCCGACAGGGTGCCGGCAAAAACATTCAGTACTTC.

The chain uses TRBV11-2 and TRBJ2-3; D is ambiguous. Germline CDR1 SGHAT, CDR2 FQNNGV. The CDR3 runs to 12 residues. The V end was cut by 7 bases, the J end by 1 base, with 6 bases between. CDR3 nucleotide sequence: TGTGCCAGCACCGCCGGCACAGATACGCAGTATTTT. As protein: CASTAGTDTQYF.

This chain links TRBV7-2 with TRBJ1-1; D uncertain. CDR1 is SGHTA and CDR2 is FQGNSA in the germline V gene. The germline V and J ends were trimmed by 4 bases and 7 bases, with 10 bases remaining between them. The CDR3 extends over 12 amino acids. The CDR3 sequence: CASSYQGLEAFF. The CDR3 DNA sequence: TGTGCCAGCAGCTATCAAGGGCTTGAAGCTTTCTTT. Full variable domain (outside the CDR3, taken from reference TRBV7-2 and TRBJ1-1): GAGVSQSPSNKVTEKGKDVELRCDPISGHTALYWYRQSLGQGLEFLIYFQGNSAPDKSGLPSDRFSAERTGGSVSTLTIQRTQQEDSAVYLCASSYQGLEAFFGQGTRLTVV.

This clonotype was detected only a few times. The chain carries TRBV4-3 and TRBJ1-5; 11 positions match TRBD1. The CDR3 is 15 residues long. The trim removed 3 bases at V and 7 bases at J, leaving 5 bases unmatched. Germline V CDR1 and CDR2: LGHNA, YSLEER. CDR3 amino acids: CASSQWTGGYQPQHF. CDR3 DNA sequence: TGCGCCAGCAGCCAGTGGACAGGGGGCTACCAGCCCCAGCATTTT.

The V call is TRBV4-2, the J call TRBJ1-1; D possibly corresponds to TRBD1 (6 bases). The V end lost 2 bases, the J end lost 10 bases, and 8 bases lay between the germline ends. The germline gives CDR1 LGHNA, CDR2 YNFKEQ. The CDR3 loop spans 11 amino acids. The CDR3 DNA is TGTGCCAGCAGCCAAACAGGGAGAGCTTTCTTT. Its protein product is CASSQTGRAFF.

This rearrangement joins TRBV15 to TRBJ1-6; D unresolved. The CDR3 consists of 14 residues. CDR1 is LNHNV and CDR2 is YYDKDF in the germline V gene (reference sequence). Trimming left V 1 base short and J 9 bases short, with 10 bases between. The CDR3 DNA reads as TGTGCCACCAGCAGAGTGGGAGTTAGTTCACCCCTCCACTTT. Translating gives CATSRVGVSSPLHF.

This chain's CDR3 is CARPSGVTKNIQYF. The CDR3 bases are TGTGCCAGACCTAGCGGGGTGACCAAAAACATTCAGTACTTC. This chain uses TRBV6-5 with TRBJ2-4; 9 bases line up with TRBD2. V lost 9 bases and J lost 2; bases outside the gene matches: 5. This CDR3 region has 14 residues. Germline-derived CDR1 and CDR2 are MNHEY and SVGAGI.

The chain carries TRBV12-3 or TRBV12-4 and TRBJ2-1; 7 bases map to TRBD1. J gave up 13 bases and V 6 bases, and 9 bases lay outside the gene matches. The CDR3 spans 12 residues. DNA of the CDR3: TGTGCCAGCAGGCGAGACAGGGCACAACAGTTCTTC. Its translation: CASRRDRAQQFF.

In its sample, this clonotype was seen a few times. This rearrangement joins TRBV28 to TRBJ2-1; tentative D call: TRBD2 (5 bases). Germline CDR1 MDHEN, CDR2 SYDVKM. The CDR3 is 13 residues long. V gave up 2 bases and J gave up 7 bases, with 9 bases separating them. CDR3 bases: TGTGCCAGCAGTTTAGACGGGATTAATGAGCAGTTCTTC. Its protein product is CASSLDGINEQFF.

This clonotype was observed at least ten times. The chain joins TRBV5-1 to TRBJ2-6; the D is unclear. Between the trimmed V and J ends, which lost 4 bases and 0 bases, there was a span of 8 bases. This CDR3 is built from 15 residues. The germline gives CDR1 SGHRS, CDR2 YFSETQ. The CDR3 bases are TGCGCCAGCAGCCCTACAGACTCTGGGGCCAACGTCCTGACTTTC. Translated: CASSPTDSGANVLTF. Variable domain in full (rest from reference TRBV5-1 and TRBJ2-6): KAGVTQTPRYLIKTRGQQVTLSCSPISGHRSVSWYQQTPGQGLQFLFEYFSETQRNKGNFPGRFSGRQFSNSRSEMNVSTLELGDSALYLCASSPTDSGANVLTFGAGSRLTVL.

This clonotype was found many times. The CDR3 protein is CASSLGILTGELFF. The CDR3 coding sequence is TGTGCCAGCAGCTTAGGGATTTTAACCGGGGAGCTGTTTTTT. This rearrangement joins TRBV7-2 to TRBJ2-2; D not resolved. CDR3 length equals 14 residues. Trimming took 1 base from V and 5 from J, leaving 8 bases between them. Germline CDR1 is SGHTA and CDR2 is FQGNSA.

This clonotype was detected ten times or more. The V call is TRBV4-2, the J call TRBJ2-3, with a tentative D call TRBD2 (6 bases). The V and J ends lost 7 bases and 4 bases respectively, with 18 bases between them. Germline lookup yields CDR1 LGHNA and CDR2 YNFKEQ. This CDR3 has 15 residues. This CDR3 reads CASTQQPSAADTQYF. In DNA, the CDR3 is TGTGCCAGCACCCAGCAACCTAGCGCGGCAGATACGCAGTATTTT.

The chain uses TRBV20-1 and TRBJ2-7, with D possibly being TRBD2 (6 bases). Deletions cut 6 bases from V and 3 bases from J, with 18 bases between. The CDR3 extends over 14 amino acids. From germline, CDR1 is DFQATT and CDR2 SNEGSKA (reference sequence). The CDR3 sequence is CSAAGTRGDYEQYV. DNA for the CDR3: TGCAGTGCCGCGGGGACCCGTGGTGACTACGAGCAGTACGTC.

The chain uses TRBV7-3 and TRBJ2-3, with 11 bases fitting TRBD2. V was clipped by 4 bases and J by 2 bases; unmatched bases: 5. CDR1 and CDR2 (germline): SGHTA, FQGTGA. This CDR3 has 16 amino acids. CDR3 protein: CASSSKTSGVTDTQYF. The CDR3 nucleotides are TGTGCCAGCAGCTCCAAGACTAGCGGGGTCACAGATACGCAGTATTTT.

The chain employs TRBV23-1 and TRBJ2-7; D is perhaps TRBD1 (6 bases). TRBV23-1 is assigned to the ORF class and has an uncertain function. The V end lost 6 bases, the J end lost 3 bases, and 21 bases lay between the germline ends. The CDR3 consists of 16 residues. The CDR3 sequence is CASSPPDRVSIYEQYF. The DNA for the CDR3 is TGCGCCAGCAGCCCTCCGGACAGAGTTTCTATCTACGAGCAGTACTTC.